This entry lists 14 T cell receptor beta chains sequenced from one sample in a study of blood T cell repertoires in COVID-19. Assay: immunoSEQ multiplex PCR; the TCRdb copy retains only in-frame clones and omits some. The top ten clones hold 3% to 4.5% of a sample with approximately 220,000 clones, around 82% of them seen once. Specimen: PBMCs or T cells enriched from blood (not recorded which). These receptor sequences come from a woman in her forties who had been exposed to COVID-19.

The J gene is TRBJ2-1, the V gene TRBV4-2; 7 bases are shared with TRBD2. In germline, CDR1 is LGHNA, CDR2 YNFKEQ. J gave up 10 bases and V 1 base, and 13 bases lay outside the gene matches. CDR3 length: 16 residues. CDR3 nucleotides: TGTGCCAGCAGCCAAGTGACCTCGGGGGTAGCGGGCGAGCAGTTCTTC. It is translated as CASSQVTSGVAGEQFF.

This clone turned up a few times. The chain uses TRBV3-1 (or the pseudogene TRBV3-2) and TRBJ1-5, with D tentatively TRBD1 (5 bases). Per the germline V gene, CDR1 is LGHDT and CDR2 is YNNKEL (reference sequence). V lost 4 bases and J lost 6, with 16 bases in between. This CDR3 region has 15 residues. CDR3 sequence: CASSPGQGGGQPQHF. Written as DNA, the CDR3 is TGTGCCAGCAGCCCAGGGCAGGGAGGAGGTCAGCCCCAGCATTTT.

The chain employs TRBV2 and TRBJ2-7; 7 bases match TRBD1. This CDR3 contains 12 residues. J lost 5 bases, V lost 7 bases, and 5 bases had no gene match. Per germline, CDR1 SNHLY and CDR2 FYNNEI. The chain's CDR3 is CASINTGDEQYF. In nucleotides, the CDR3 is TGTGCCAGCATAAACACAGGGGACGAGCAGTACTTC.

The V gene is TRBV12-5, the J gene TRBJ2-3; 11 nucleotides align to TRBD2. V lost 0 bases, J lost 3 bases, and 5 bases stayed unmatched. The CDR3 sequence is 17 residues long. Looked up from germline, CDR1 is LGHNT and CDR2 is FRNRAP. As DNA, the CDR3 is TGTGCTAGTGGTTTGGTAGTAGCGGGGGGGCTAACAGATACGCAGTATTTT. Its protein product is CASGLVVAGGLTDTQYF.

The chain has TRBV11-2 and TRBJ1-3, with 8 nucleotides matching TRBD1. The germline V gene has CDR1 SGHAT and CDR2 FQNNGV. V lost 1 base, J lost 9 bases, and 11 bases stayed unmatched. The CDR3 spans 16 residues. The CDR3 loop reads CASSLGGGTGGITIYF. The DNA of the CDR3 is TGTGCCAGCAGCTTAGGAGGAGGGACAGGCGGGATCACCATATATTTT.

This chain connects TRBV27 to TRBJ1-6, with 7 bases identical to TRBD1. With V trimmed by 6 bases and J by 6 bases, 5 bases remained unmatched. CDR1 is MNHEY, CDR2 SMNVEV, per germline (reference sequence). This CDR3 has 14 residues. The CDR3 spells CASSSNRGNSPLHF. In nucleotides, the CDR3 is TGTGCCAGCAGCTCTAACAGGGGTAATTCACCCCTCCACTTT.

This rearrangement joins TRBV7-2 to TRBJ2-3; D gene ambiguous. The CDR3 is 15 amino acids. V lost 2 bases, J lost 0 bases, and 9 bases lay in between. Germline V gene lookup returns CDR1 SGHTA and CDR2 FQGNSA. CDR3 sequence: CASSLMGDSTDTQYF. In nucleotides, the CDR3 is TGTGCCAGCAGCTTAATGGGCGATAGCACAGATACGCAGTATTTT.

This chain uses TRBV7-9 with TRBJ2-7, with D perhaps matching TRBD1 (5 bases). Germline values: CDR1 SEHNR, CDR2 FQNEAQ (reference sequence). The ends were cut back, 6 bases at V and 5 bases at J, with 11 bases in the middle. CDR3 length: 12 residues. As DNA, the CDR3 is TGTGCCAGCAGTCTAGGGGTCCACGAGCAGTACTTC. Translated, it gives CASSLGVHEQYF. The whole variable domain, remainder taken from reference TRBV7-9 and TRBJ2-7, is DTGVSQNPRHKITKRGQNVTFRCDPISEHNRLYWYRQTLGQGPEFLTYFQNEAQLEKSRLLSDRFSAERPKGSFSTLEIQRTEQGDSAMYLCASSLGVHEQYFGPGTRLTVT.

Many counts were recorded for this clone. The chain uses TRBV7-9 and TRBJ1-1; 7 positions match TRBD1. After removal of 4 bases from V and 7 bases from J, the junction contained 12 bases not matched to a gene. Germline CDR1 and CDR2: SEHNR and FQNEAQ (reference sequence). This CDR3 is built from 15 residues. In nucleotides, the CDR3 is TGTGCCAGCAGCTCACCTTTGAGGGGGCAGGGTGAAGCTTTCTTT. It encodes CASSSPLRGQGEAFF.

The chain uses TRBV28 and TRBJ1-2; no definite D call. CDR1 MDHEN and CDR2 SYDVKM come from the germline V gene. The length of the CDR3 is 16 residues. The ends were cut back, 8 bases at V and 6 bases at J, with 25 bases in the middle. CDR3 sequence (DNA): TGTGCCAGCCGGAATACTGCCGGGGTGCCGGGGAATGGCTACACCTTC. As protein: CASRNTAGVPGNGYTF.

This clone was picked up one time. This chain links TRBV6-5 with TRBJ1-1; D is perhaps TRBD1 (6 bases). This CDR3 is 15 amino acids long. In germline, CDR1 is MNHEY, CDR2 SVGAGI. The ends were cut back, 10 bases at V and 6 bases at J, with 24 bases in the middle. CDR3: CANAISGGAGAEAFF. CDR3 in DNA: TGTGCCAACGCGATTTCGGGGGGGGCAGGCGCTGAAGCTTTCTTT.

V gene TRBV7-3 combines with J gene TRBJ2-5; 7 nucleotides line up with TRBD1. Germline-derived CDR1 and CDR2 are SGHTA and FQGTGA. The CDR3 is 13 amino acids. The V segment lost 3 bases and the J segment 4 bases; nucleotides outside the gene matches: 2. The CDR3, as DNA: TGTGCCAGCAGCTTGACAGGGTCAGAGACCCAGTACTTC. Protein product: CASSLTGSETQYF. The full variable domain, its missing parts supplied by reference TRBV7-3 and TRBJ2-5, is GAGVSQTPSNKVTEKGKYVELRCDPISGHTALYWYRQSLGQGPEFLIYFQGTGAADDSGLPNDRFFAVRPEGSVSTLKIQRTERGDSAVYLCASSLTGSETQYFGPGTRLLVL.

V and J are TRBV25-1 and TRBJ2-5, with TRBD2 matching 7 bases. CDR3 size: 14 residues. V shed 6 bases, J shed 3 bases, and the junction held 7 bases outside the gene matches. Germline assignment: CDR1 MGHDK and CDR2 SYGVNS. The CDR3 protein is CASSPRETKETQYF. DNA for the CDR3: TGTGCCAGCAGCCCGCGGGAGACTAAAGAGACCCAGTACTTC.

V is TRBV19 and J is TRBJ1-1; TRBD1 matches 7 bases. The CDR3 contains 15 residues. The V segment lost 5 bases and the J segment 5 bases; nucleotides outside the gene matches: 11. Germline loops: CDR1 LNHDA, CDR2 SQIVND (reference sequence). Written as DNA, the CDR3 is TGTGCCAGTAGTCGGACGAGGGGGCCGAGGACTGAAGCTTTCTTT. Translation gives CASSRTRGPRTEAFF. The full variable domain, its missing parts supplied by reference TRBV19 and TRBJ1-1, is DGGITQSPKYLFRKEGQNVTLSCEQNLNHDAMYWYRQDPGQGLRLIYYSQIVNDFQKGDIAEGYSVSREKKESFPLTVTSAQKNPTAFYLCASSRTRGPRTEAFFGQGTRLTVV.